One sample yielded the 20 T cell receptor beta chains listed below, sequenced in a study of blood T cell repertoires in COVID-19. Produced via immunoSEQ multiplex PCR; TCRdb's table is partial and in-frame only. The top ten clones hold under 11% of a sample with approximately 200,000 clones, 65% to 85% of them seen once. The sample consisted of peripheral blood. These receptors originate from an elderly woman with acute or convalescent COVID-19.

The rearrangement joins TRBV4-2 to TRBJ2-1, with 14 bases lining up with TRBD2. The J segment lost 3 bases and the V segment lost 4 bases, leaving 5 bases of the junction unmatched. Germline V CDR1 and CDR2: LGHNA, YNFKEQ. This CDR3 is 17 amino acids long. The CDR3 bases are TGTGCCAGCAGCCCCATCGGACTAGCGGGGGGCTACAATGAGCAGTTCTTC. The encoded protein is CASSPIGLAGGYNEQFF.

The chain links TRBV9 to TRBJ1-2, with 8 bases fitting TRBD1. This CDR3 has 14 residues. The J segment lost 7 bases and the V segment lost 3 bases, leaving 8 bases of the junction unmatched. Germline CDR1 SGDLS, CDR2 YYNGEE. The CDR3 nucleotides read TGTGCCAGCAGCGGAGTTACAGGGGGTGCTGGCTACACCTTC. Protein sequence: CASSGVTGGAGYTF.

The V gene is TRBV28, the J gene TRBJ2-1, with 7 bases matching TRBD2. Germline CDR1 MDHEN, CDR2 SYDVKM. Losses at the gene ends were 5 bases for V and 2 bases for J; bases not matched to a gene: 6. The CDR3 is 15 residues long. In DNA form, the CDR3 reads TGTGCCAGCAGTGATCTAGCGGCCCCCTACAATGAGCAGTTCTTC. Its translation is CASSDLAAPYNEQFF.

The chain joins TRBV29-1 to TRBJ1-5, with 8 bases fitting TRBD1. After removal of 4 bases from V and 7 bases from J, the junction contained 6 bases not matched to a gene. CDR3 size: 13 residues. CDR1 is SQVTM, CDR2 ANQGSEA, per germline. This CDR3 is CSVASGGGQPQHF. In DNA form, the CDR3 reads TGCAGCGTTGCATCAGGGGGCGGACAGCCCCAGCATTTT.

This chain joins TRBV3-1 (or the pseudogene TRBV3-2) and TRBJ2-7, with TRBD1 identical over 10 bases. In germline, CDR1 is LGHDT, CDR2 YNNKEL (reference sequence). V was pared by 0 bases and J by 5 bases, with 7 bases of the junction left unmatched. The CDR3 consists of 16 residues. CDR3 DNA: TGTGCCAGCAGCCAAGATACAAGGGACAGGGGTCACGAGCAGTACTTC. Amino acids: CASSQDTRDRGHEQYF.

This clone showed up just once. The chain uses TRBV27 and TRBJ2-7, with D possibly being TRBD1 (5 bases). V was trimmed by 0 bases and J by 2 bases, leaving 11 bases between them. Germline V gene lookup returns CDR1 MNHEY and CDR2 SMNVEV (reference sequence). The CDR3 is made up of 15 amino acids. CDR3 coding DNA: TGTGCCAGCAGTTTATCACAGGCCTACCCCTACGAGCAGTACTTC. Its protein is CASSLSQAYPYEQYF.

The sample holds many counts of this clone. This chain joins TRBV11-1 and TRBJ2-2; 7 positions agree with TRBD1. The CDR3 runs 14 residues. Germline V lookup: CDR1 SGHAT, CDR2 FQDESV (reference sequence). With V trimmed by 8 bases and J by 1 base, 4 bases remained unmatched. In DNA form, the CDR3 reads TGTGCCAGCGGGACAGAATTGAACACCGGGGAGCTGTTTTTT. Translating it yields CASGTELNTGELFF.

V and J are TRBV6-5 and TRBJ2-7, with a possible D match to TRBD1 (5 bases). V was cut by 5 bases and J by 4 bases, with 18 bases left in between. CDR3 size: 15 residues. The V gene's germline CDR1 is MNHEY and CDR2 SVGAGI. The CDR3 DNA reads TGTGCCAGCAGTCCAAAGGGGTTCCCTAGGTACGAGCAGTACTTC. It translates to CASSPKGFPRYEQYF.

The chain combines TRBV19 with TRBJ1-1, with a possible D match to TRBD1 (5 bases). The CDR3 totals 14 residues. V shed 7 bases and J shed 1 base, with 13 bases lying between them. CDR1 LNHDA and CDR2 SQIVND come from the germline V gene (reference sequence). The CDR3 is CASTDSGSNTEAFF. The CDR3 region has the DNA TGTGCCAGTACTGACAGTGGGTCGAACACTGAAGCTTTCTTT. Together with reference TRBV19 and TRBJ1-1, the CDR3 gives the full variable domain: DGGITQSPKYLFRKEGQNVTLSCEQNLNHDAMYWYRQDPGQGLRLIYYSQIVNDFQKGDIAEGYSVSREKKESFPLTVTSAQKNPTAFYLCASTDSGSNTEAFFGQGTRLTVV.

The chain recombines TRBV5-1 with TRBJ2-7; 11 nucleotides match TRBD2. The CDR3 sequence is 15 residues long. V lost 4 bases and J lost 1; bases outside the gene matches: 4. Germline V gene sequence: CDR1 SGHRS, CDR2 YFSETQ. This CDR3 is CASSDGLAGSYEQYF. CDR3 sequence (DNA): TGCGCCAGCAGCGACGGACTAGCGGGTTCCTACGAGCAGTACTTC.

A single count supports this clone. The chain couples TRBV4-1 to TRBJ2-2; no clear D. This CDR3 contains 15 residues. Per germline, CDR1 MGHRA and CDR2 YSYEKL. V lost 1 base and J lost 3, with 9 bases in between. The CDR3 coding sequence is TGCGCCAGCAGCCAAGTAACAGTGTACACCGGGGAGCTGTTTTTT. Translating it yields CASSQVTVYTGELFF.

The chain uses TRBV7-9 and TRBJ2-7, with TRBD2 as a possible D gene (6 bases). Between the trimmed V and J ends, which lost 0 bases and 5 bases, there was a span of 20 bases. The CDR3 contains 17 residues. Looked up from germline, CDR1 is SEHNR and CDR2 is FQNEAQ (reference sequence). CDR3 region: CASSLAVWGVVLDEQYF. Here the CDR3 DNA reads TGTGCCAGCAGCTTAGCGGTCTGGGGGGTGGTTCTTGACGAGCAGTACTTC. Together with reference TRBV7-9 and TRBJ2-7, the CDR3 gives the full variable domain: DTGVSQNPRHKITKRGQNVTFRCDPISEHNRLYWYRQTLGQGPEFLTYFQNEAQLEKSRLLSDRFSAERPKGSFSTLEIQRTEQGDSAMYLCASSLAVWGVVLDEQYFGPGTRLTVT.

The V gene is TRBV20-1, the J gene TRBJ1-3, with D unresolved. The CDR3 extends over 11 amino acids. The V and J ends lost 3 bases and 8 bases respectively, with 8 bases between them. The germline V gene encodes CDR1 DFQATT and CDR2 SNEGSKA (reference sequence). In DNA, the CDR3 is TGCAGTGCTAGTTTACGAGACACCATATATTTT. Amino acids: CSASLRDTIYF.

The chain links TRBV11-2 to TRBJ2-7; perhaps TRBD2 as D (6 bases). V was shortened by 5 bases and J by 4 bases, with 18 bases between the two germline ends. The CDR3 covers 15 residues. In germline, CDR1 is SGHAT, CDR2 FQNNGV. CDR3 nucleotide sequence: TGTGCCAGCAGCCCCGGGACTCAAACGAGGTACGAGCAGTACTTC. It specifies CASSPGTQTRYEQYF. Full variable domain (missing parts from reference TRBV11-2 and TRBJ2-7): EAGVAQSPRYKIIEKRQSVAFWCNPISGHATLYWYQQILGQGPKLLIQFQNNGVVDDSQLPKDRFSAERLKGVDSTLKIQPAKLEDSAVYLCASSPGTQTRYEQYFGPGTRLTVT.

This clone was detected once. CDR3 nucleotides: TGTGCCAGCAGCTCTACTAGCGGGGGCACAGATACGCAGTATTTT. This gives the protein CASSSTSGGTDTQYF. The chain is built from TRBV7-2 and TRBJ2-3, with TRBD2 identical over 10 bases. This CDR3 is built from 15 residues. CDR1 is SGHTA, CDR2 FQGNSA, per germline. The V gene end was trimmed by 4 bases and the J gene end by 1 base; junction bases not matched to a gene: 2.

This chain links TRBV5-5 with TRBJ2-7; no firm D call. The length of the CDR3 is 16 residues. V was cut by 4 bases and J by 5 bases, with 22 bases left in between. CDR1 SGHKS and CDR2 YYEKEE come from the germline V gene (reference sequence). This CDR3 reads CASSREGSSHLNEQYF. The CDR3 DNA reads TGTGCCAGCAGCCGAGAAGGTAGCTCGCACCTGAACGAGCAGTACTTC.

In this sample, this clone turned up a few times. The V call is TRBV11-3, the J call TRBJ2-7; 9 bases are a match to TRBD1. The CDR3 is made up of 14 amino acids. Germline V gene sequence: CDR1 SGHNT, CDR2 YENEEA. V shed 4 bases and J 6 bases; nucleotides not matched to a gene: 7. The CDR3 bases are TGTGCCAGCAGCTCTCTCCGACAGGGGGGCGAGCAGTACTTC. Amino acid sequence: CASSSLRQGGEQYF.

The rearrangement uses TRBV4-3 and TRBJ1-2; 8 bases map to TRBD1. This CDR3 is built from 15 residues. CDR1 LGHNA and CDR2 YSLEER come from the germline V gene. The junction had 9 bases not matched to a gene; V was cut back by 4 bases and J by 5 bases. The CDR3 bases are TGCGCCAGCAGCCCAGACAGGGGAGCCCCATATGGCTACACCTTC. Its translation: CASSPDRGAPYGYTF.

CDR3 in amino acids: CASSHQRGSTDTQYF. CDR3 nucleotide sequence: TGTGCCAGCAGCCATCAGCGGGGCAGCACAGATACGCAGTATTTT. This chain connects TRBV7-2 to TRBJ2-3, with TRBD2 identical over 7 bases. V lost 5 bases, J lost 0 bases, and 5 bases stayed unmatched. Germline CDR1 SGHTA, CDR2 FQGNSA. The CDR3 loop spans 15 amino acids.

The chain couples TRBV5-6 to TRBJ1-5; tentatively, D is TRBD1 (5 bases). V lost 3 bases and J lost 3, with 10 bases in between. The CDR3 loop spans 14 amino acids. Germline CDR1 is SGHDT and CDR2 is YYEEEE. CDR3 sequence reads: CASSYNRFNQPQHF. CDR3 nucleotide sequence: TGTGCCAGCAGCTACAACAGGTTCAATCAGCCCCAGCATTTT.